This TCR beta chain emerged from a study of shared clonotypes between healthy human individuals. Study-level results: The generation probabilities recorded for non-shared clonotypes fell below those of clonotypes shared by all four donors.

CDR1 and CDR2 from the germline V gene are LGHNA and YSLEER. V trimming: 0 bases; J trimming: 1 base; junction bases outside the gene matches: 4. CDR3 length equals 16 residues. With respect to this clone: Its target is not known.

Generated by immunoSEQ multiplex PCR, the TCRdb table keeps only in-frame clones and is missing some. The sample carries a few hundred thousand clones, roughly 87% recorded once. The chain carries TRBV4-3 and TRBJ2-3, with TRBD2 matching over 7 bases. The sequenced material came from memory CD8+ T cells sorted from blood. Subset in this sample: CD45RO+ cells pooled with CCR7-negative TemRA cells. The receptor comes from a man between 18 and 35 years old in good health. DNA for the CDR3: TGCGCCAGCAGCCAAGATGGGGGAGGGCGCACAGATACGCAGTATTTT. Protein product: CASSQDGGGRTDTQYF.